Below, 12 T cell receptor beta chains from the same sample are listed, as sequenced in a study of cytomegalovirus exposure and HLA in healthy donors. The PCR ran on 60 Vbeta and 13 Jbeta primers. Profiling relied on immunoSEQ multiplex PCR, and the TCRdb table lists in-frame clones only, not all of them. Of roughly 90,000 clones listed, approximately 74% were seen once; the top ten hold about a fifth. Sequencing was done on a sample of PBMCs. Source of these receptors: a man aged 25 to 40 in good health and CMV-seropositive.

CDR3 in amino acids: CASSRQGYQPQHF. In DNA form, the CDR3 reads TGTGCCAGCAGTCGACAGGGTTATCAGCCCCAGCATTTT. This rearrangement joins TRBV28 to TRBJ1-5, with 7 bases fitting TRBD1. Germline loops: CDR1 MDHEN, CDR2 SYDVKM. The CDR3 length is 13 residues. The V gene end was trimmed by 5 bases and the J gene end by 5 bases; junction bases not matched to a gene: 3.

This clone was counted once. The V gene is TRBV2, the J gene TRBJ2-1, with D possibly being TRBD2 (6 bases). V was cut by 5 bases and J by 8 bases, with 16 bases left in between. Germline V gives CDR1 SNHLY, CDR2 FYNNEI. The CDR3 is made up of 14 amino acids. The CDR3 loop reads CASSWDLPGDEQFF. The CDR3 DNA reads as TGTGCCAGCAGTTGGGACCTCCCGGGGGATGAGCAGTTCTTC.

The genes are TRBV27 and TRBJ2-1; 8 bases map to TRBD1. There are 13 residues in the CDR3. Germline V gene sequence: CDR1 MNHEY, CDR2 SMNVEV (reference sequence). V lost 4 bases, J lost 9 bases, and 5 bases stayed unmatched. As DNA, the CDR3 is TGTGCCAGCAGTTCGGACAGGGCGGGTGAGCAGTTCTTC. Residues: CASSSDRAGEQFF.

J is TRBJ2-5 and V is TRBV19, with TRBD1 as a possible D gene (6 bases). CDR3 size: 15 residues. V lost 6 bases and J 2 bases, leaving 16 bases between the germline ends. The germline CDR1 and CDR2 sequences are LNHDA and SQIVND (reference sequence). CDR3 nucleotide sequence: TGTGCCAGTAGCAGGTTGGGGGCAGAACAAGAGACCCAGTACTTC. Its protein product is CASSRLGAEQETQYF.

The chain is built from TRBV5-1 and TRBJ2-2; 9 positions agree with TRBD2. The V gene's germline CDR1 is SGHRS and CDR2 YFSETQ. The junction had 4 bases not matched to a gene; V was cut back by 4 bases and J by 0 bases. The CDR3 totals 16 residues. CDR3 DNA sequence: TGCGCCAGCAGCGCCTCTAGCGGGACGAACACCGGGGAGCTGTTTTTT. It codes for CASSASSGTNTGELFF.

This clone was counted between two and nine times. V gene TRBV6-5 combines with J gene TRBJ1-2, with D uncertain. V gave up 0 bases and J gave up 7 bases, with 15 bases separating them. Looked up from germline, CDR1 is MNHEY and CDR2 is SVGAGI. The CDR3 extends over 15 amino acids. CDR3 loop: CASSYSSRSVAGYTF. The CDR3 DNA sequence: TGTGCCAGCAGTTACTCGAGTCGGAGTGTGGCTGGCTACACCTTC.

The rearrangement links TRBV7-2 to TRBJ2-1; possible D gene TRBD1, 6 bases. Germline V gives CDR1 SGHTA, CDR2 FQGNSA. The CDR3 has 15 amino acids. V was clipped by 6 bases and J by 0 bases, with 12 bases between them. The CDR3 here is CASSPGTLSYNEQFF. CDR3 in DNA: TGTGCCAGCAGTCCCGGGACACTCTCCTACAATGAGCAGTTCTTC. Together with reference TRBV7-2 and TRBJ2-1, the CDR3 gives the full variable domain: GAGVSQSPSNKVTEKGKDVELRCDPISGHTALYWYRQSLGQGLEFLIYFQGNSAPDKSGLPSDRFSAERTGGSVSTLTIQRTQQEDSAVYLCASSPGTLSYNEQFFGPGTRLTVL.

V gene TRBV5-1 combines with J gene TRBJ1-1, with 7 bases aligning to TRBD1. The CDR3 extends over 15 amino acids. Unmatched junction bases numbered 10, after V lost 4 bases and J lost 4 bases. Germline V gives CDR1 SGHRS, CDR2 YFSETQ. The CDR3 protein is CASSETGNVATEAFF. CDR3 sequence (DNA): TGCGCCAGCAGCGAGACAGGGAACGTGGCCACTGAAGCTTTCTTT.

V usage is TRBV5-6 and J usage is TRBJ1-2; 7 bases match TRBD1. The trim removed 2 bases at V and 10 bases at J, leaving 14 bases unmatched. CDR1 and CDR2 from the germline V gene are SGHDT and YYEEEE. This CDR3 region has 15 residues. The CDR3 DNA follows: TGTGCCAGCAGCTTTGGGGTTCGAAGGACAGGCTACTACACCTTC. Translation: CASSFGVRRTGYYTF.

The chain carries TRBV4-2 and TRBJ1-6; TRBD1 matches at 8 bases. Germline CDR1 is LGHNA and CDR2 is YNFKEQ. CDR3 length: 15 residues. V shed 3 bases and J 9 bases; nucleotides not matched to a gene: 7. The CDR3 protein is CASSHVGTGFSPLHF. The DNA for the CDR3 is TGTGCCAGCAGCCATGTCGGGACAGGCTTTTCACCCCTCCACTTT.

This chain links TRBV6-5 with TRBJ1-5, with 8 nucleotides matching TRBD1. V was pared by 0 bases and J by 9 bases, with 7 bases of the junction left unmatched. Germline CDR1 reads MNHEY; CDR2 reads SVGAGI. This CDR3 comprises 15 residues. CDR3 loop: CASSYSATGAAPQHF. The CDR3 DNA sequence: TGTGCCAGCAGTTACTCGGCGACAGGGGCAGCGCCCCAGCATTTT.

The chain uses TRBV18 and TRBJ2-7; D perhaps matches TRBD2 (5 bases). V was trimmed by 0 bases and J by 6 bases, leaving 12 bases between them. The CDR3 has 14 amino acids. Germline V gene data show CDR1 as KGHSH and CDR2 as LQKENI. This CDR3 reads CASSPPEGRTEQYF. Here the CDR3 DNA reads TGTGCCAGCTCACCACCCGAAGGGAGAACCGAGCAGTACTTC.